These T cell receptor beta chains were read from a single sample in a study of T cells expressing NK-cell markers. TCRdb reprocessed the 5' RACE reads and keeps a single row for each CDR3 protein, giving no DNA. This sample's table reports 200,000 to 300,000 distinct CDR3 sequences. The specimen was blood T cells: a sorted CD56 or NKG2C T cell subset, CD4+ or CD8+ T cells, or bulk PBMC T cells (not recorded which). These receptor sequences come from a woman between 18 and 69 years old in good health. CDR3s include the opening cysteine and the closing phenylalanine or tryptophan.

J: TRBJ2-1; V: TRBV7-2; CDR3: CASSFSGMGYNEQFF
J: TRBJ2-7; V: TRBV20-1; CDR3: CSARWQREAPLYF
J: TRBJ2-5; V: TRBV20-1; CDR3: CSAVKQETQYF
J: TRBJ2-1; V: TRBV7-2; CDR3: CASSLGPDQQFF
J: TRBJ1-5; V: TRBV9; CDR3: CASSVGTDFNQPQHF
J: TRBJ2-3; V: TRBV7-2; CDR3: CASSLPGGDTQYF
J: TRBJ2-6; V: TRBV4-2; CDR3: CASSQDWTAGANVLTF
J: TRBJ2-5; V: TRBV12-3/TRBV12-4; CDR3: CASSRDRELGTQYF
J: TRBJ2-5; V: TRBV9; CDR3: CASSSRDFQETQYF
J: TRBJ2-2; V: TRBV3-1; CDR3: CASSLTSSGELFF
J: TRBJ2-7; V: TRBV20-1; CDR3: CSARISGRAQRNEQYF
J: TRBJ2-2; V: TRBV3-1; CDR3: CASSGRLAVTGELFF
J: TRBJ1-6; V: TRBV6-5; CDR3: CASSYMRGVDEALHF
J: TRBJ2-1; V: TRBV12-3/TRBV12-4; CDR3: CASSSRVTGNEQFF
J: TRBJ1-6; V: TRBV28; CDR3: CASTAGGRINSPLHF
J: TRBJ2-3; V: TRBV4-3; CDR3: CASSQDRASDTQYF
J: TRBJ1-6; V: TRBV30; CDR3: CAWRGRGNSPLHF
J: TRBJ2-2; V: TRBV7-2; CDR3: CASRLTGTANTGELFF
J: TRBJ2-4; V: TRBV20-1; CDR3: CSAPLLEGKNIQYF
J: TRBJ1-4; V: TRBV3-1; CDR3: CASSQDRGFLATNEKLFF
J: TRBJ2-1; V: TRBV5-1; CDR3: CASSLRDNEQFF
J: TRBJ1-1; V: TRBV29-1; CDR3: CSVTAGPDTEAFF